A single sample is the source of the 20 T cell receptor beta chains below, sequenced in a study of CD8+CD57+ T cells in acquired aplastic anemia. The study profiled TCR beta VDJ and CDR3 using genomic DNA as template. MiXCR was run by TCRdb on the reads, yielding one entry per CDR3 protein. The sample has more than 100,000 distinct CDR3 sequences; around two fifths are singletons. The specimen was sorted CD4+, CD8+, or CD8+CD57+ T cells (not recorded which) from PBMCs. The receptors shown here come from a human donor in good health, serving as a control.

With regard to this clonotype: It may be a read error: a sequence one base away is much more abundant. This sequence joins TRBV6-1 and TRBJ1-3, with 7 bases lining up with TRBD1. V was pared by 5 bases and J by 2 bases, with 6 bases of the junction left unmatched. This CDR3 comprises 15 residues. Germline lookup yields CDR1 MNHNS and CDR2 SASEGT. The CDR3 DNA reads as TGTGCCAGCAGTAAACAGGGGAGCCCTGGAAACACCATATATTTT. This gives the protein CASSKQGSPGNTIYF.

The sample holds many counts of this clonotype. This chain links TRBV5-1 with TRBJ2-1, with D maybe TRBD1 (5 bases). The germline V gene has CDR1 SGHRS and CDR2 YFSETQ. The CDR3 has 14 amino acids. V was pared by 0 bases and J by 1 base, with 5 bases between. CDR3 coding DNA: TGCGCCAGCAGCTTGGAGGGGTCCTACAATGAGCAGTTCTTC. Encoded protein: CASSLEGSYNEQFF.

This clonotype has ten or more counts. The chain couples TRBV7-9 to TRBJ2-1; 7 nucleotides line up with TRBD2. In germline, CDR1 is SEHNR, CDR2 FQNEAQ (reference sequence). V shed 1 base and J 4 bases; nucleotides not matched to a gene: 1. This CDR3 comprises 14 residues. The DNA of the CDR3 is TGTGCCAGCAGCTTAGTACTAGCGTACAATGAGCAGTTCTTC. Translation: CASSLVLAYNEQFF. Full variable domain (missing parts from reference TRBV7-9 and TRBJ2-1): DTGVSQNPRHKITKRGQNVTFRCDPISEHNRLYWYRQTLGQGPEFLTYFQNEAQLEKSRLLSDRFSAERPKGSFSTLEIQRTEQGDSAMYLCASSLVLAYNEQFFGPGTRLTVL.

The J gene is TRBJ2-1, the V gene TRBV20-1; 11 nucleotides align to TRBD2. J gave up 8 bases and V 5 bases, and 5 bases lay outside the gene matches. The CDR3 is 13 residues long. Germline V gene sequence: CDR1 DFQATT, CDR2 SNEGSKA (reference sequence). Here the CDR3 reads CSAGSGRADEQFF. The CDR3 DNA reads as TGCAGTGCTGGTAGCGGGAGGGCCGATGAGCAGTTCTTC.

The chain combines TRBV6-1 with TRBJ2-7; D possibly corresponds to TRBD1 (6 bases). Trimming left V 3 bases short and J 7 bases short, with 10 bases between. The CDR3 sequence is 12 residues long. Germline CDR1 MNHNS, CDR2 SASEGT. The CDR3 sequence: CASSDWGREQYF. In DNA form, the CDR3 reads TGTGCCAGCAGTGACTGGGGGCGGGAGCAGTACTTC.

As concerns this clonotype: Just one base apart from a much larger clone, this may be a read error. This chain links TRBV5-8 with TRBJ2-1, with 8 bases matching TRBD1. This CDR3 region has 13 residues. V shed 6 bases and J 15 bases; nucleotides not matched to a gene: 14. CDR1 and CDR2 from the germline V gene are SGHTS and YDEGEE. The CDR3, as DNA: TGTGCCAGCAACCCGGGTAGGGACAGGATGATGTTCTTC. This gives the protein CASNPGRDRMMFF.

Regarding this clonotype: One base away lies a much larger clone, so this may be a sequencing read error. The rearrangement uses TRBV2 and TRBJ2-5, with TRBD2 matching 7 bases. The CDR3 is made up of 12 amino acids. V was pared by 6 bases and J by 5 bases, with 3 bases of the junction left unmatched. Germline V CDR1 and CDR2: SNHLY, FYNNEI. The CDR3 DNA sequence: TGTGCCAGCAGGGCCGGGGGGGAGACCCAGTACTTC. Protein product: CASRAGGETQYF.

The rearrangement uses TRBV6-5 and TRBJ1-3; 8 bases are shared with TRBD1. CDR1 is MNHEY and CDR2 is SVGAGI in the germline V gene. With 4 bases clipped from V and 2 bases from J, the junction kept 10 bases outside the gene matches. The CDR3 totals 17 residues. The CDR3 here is CASSSSGEGQAGNTIYF. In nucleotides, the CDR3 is TGTGCCAGCAGTTCCTCGGGAGAGGGACAGGCTGGAAACACCATATATTTT.

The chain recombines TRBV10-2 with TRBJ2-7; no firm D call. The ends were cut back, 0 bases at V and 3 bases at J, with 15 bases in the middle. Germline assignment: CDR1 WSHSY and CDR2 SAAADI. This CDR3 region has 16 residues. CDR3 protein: CASSESYRVKDYEQYF. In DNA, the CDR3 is TGCGCCAGCAGTGAGTCGTATCGGGTGAAAGACTACGAGCAGTACTTC.

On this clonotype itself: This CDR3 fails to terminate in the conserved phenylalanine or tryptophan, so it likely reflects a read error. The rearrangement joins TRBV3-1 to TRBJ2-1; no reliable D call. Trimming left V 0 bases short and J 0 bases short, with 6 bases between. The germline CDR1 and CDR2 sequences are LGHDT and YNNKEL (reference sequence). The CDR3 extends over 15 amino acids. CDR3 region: CASSQEAHSYNEQFS. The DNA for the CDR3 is TGTGCCAGCAGCCAAGAGGCTCACTCCTACAATGAGCAGTTCTCC.

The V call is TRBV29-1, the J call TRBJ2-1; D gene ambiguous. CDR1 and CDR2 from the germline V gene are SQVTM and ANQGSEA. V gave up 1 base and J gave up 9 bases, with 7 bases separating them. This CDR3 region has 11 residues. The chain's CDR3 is CSVEGVPEQFF. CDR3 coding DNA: TGCAGCGTTGAAGGAGTTCCTGAGCAGTTCTTC.

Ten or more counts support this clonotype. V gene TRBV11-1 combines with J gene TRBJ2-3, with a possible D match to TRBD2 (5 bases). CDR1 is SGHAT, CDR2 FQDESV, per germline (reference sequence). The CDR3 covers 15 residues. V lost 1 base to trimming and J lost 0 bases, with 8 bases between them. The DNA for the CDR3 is TGTGCCAGCAGCTTAGGTAGCGCCAGCACAGATACGCAGTATTTT. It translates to CASSLGSASTDTQYF.

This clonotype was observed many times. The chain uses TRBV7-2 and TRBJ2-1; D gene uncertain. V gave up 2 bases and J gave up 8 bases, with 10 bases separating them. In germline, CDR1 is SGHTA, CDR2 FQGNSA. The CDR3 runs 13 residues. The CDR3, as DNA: TGTGCCAGCAGCTTAAGAACGGGCGATGAGCAGTTCTTC. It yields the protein CASSLRTGDEQFF.

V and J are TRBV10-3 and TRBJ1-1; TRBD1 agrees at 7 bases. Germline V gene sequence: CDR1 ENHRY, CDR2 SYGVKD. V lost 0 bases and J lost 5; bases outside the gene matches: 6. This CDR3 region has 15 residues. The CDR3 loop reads CAISESTGTRTEAFF. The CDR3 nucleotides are TGTGCCATCAGTGAGTCGACAGGGACGAGGACTGAAGCTTTCTTT.

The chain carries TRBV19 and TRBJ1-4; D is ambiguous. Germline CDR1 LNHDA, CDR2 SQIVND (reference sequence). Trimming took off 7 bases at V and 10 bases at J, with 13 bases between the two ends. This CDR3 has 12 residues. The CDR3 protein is CASTETGGKLFF. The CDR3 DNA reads TGTGCCAGTACCGAAACGGGCGGAAAACTGTTTTTT.

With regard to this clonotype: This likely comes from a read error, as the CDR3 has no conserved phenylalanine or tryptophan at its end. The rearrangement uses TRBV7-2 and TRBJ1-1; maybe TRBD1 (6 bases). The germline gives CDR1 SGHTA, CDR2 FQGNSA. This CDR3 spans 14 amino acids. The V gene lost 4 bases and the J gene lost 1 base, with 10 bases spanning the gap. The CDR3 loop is CASSSQGGNTEAFL. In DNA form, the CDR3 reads TGTGCCAGCAGCTCCCAAGGGGGGAACACTGAAGCTTTCCTT.

The CDR3 sequence is CASSIGGNSYEQYF. The CDR3 coding sequence is TGTGCCAGTAGTATAGGGGGGAACTCCTACGAGCAGTACTTC. The chain employs TRBV19 and TRBJ2-7; D is possibly TRBD1 or TRBD2 (5 bases each). Germline V CDR1 and CDR2: LNHDA, SQIVND (reference sequence). CDR3 length equals 14 residues. V gave up 1 base and J gave up 0 bases, with 7 bases separating them.

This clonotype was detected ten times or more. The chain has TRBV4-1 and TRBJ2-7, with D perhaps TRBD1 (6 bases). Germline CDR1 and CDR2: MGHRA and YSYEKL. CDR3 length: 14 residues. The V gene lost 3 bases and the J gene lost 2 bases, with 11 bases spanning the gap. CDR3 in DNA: TGCGCCAGCAGCCAGGGACATTCTACCTACGAGCAGTACTTC. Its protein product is CASSQGHSTYEQYF.

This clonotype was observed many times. This chain's CDR3 is CASSANPTPRYGYTF. CDR3 nucleotide sequence: TGTGCCAGCAGCGCAAACCCGACACCCCGCTATGGCTACACCTTC. The V and J genes are TRBV7-9 and TRBJ1-2; D gene unclear. Deletions cut 5 bases from V and 4 bases from J, with 17 bases between. The germline V gene has CDR1 SEHNR and CDR2 FQNEAQ (reference sequence). The CDR3 consists of 15 residues.

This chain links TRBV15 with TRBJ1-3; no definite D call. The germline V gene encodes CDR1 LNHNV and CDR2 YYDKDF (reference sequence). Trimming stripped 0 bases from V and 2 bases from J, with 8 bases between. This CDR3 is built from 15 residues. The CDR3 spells CATSRDRAAGNTIYF. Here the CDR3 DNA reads TGTGCCACCAGCAGAGATAGGGCAGCTGGAAACACCATATATTTT.